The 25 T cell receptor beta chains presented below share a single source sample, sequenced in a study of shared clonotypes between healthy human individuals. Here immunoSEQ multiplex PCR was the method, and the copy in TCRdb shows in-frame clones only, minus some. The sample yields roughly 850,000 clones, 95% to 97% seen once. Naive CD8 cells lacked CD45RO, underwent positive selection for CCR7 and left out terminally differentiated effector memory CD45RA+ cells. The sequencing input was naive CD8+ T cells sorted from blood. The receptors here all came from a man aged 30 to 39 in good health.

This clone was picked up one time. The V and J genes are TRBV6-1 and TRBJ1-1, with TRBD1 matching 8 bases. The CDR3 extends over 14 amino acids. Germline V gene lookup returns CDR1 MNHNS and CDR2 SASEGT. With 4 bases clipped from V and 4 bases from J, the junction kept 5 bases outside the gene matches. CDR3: CASSASGQATEAFF. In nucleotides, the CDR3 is TGTGCCAGCAGTGCTTCGGGACAGGCCACTGAAGCTTTCTTT.

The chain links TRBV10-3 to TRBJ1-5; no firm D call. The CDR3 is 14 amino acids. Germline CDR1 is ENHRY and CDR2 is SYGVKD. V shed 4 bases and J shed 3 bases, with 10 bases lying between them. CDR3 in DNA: TGTGCCATCAGTGCTGGCGGAACCAATCAGCCCCAGCATTTT. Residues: CAISAGGTNQPQHF.

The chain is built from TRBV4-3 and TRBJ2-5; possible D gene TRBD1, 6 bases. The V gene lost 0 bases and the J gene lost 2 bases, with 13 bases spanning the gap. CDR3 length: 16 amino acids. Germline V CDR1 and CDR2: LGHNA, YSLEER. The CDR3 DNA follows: TGCGCCAGCAGCCAAGATAGGGCAGGGGAACAAGAGACCCAGTACTTC. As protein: CASSQDRAGEQETQYF.

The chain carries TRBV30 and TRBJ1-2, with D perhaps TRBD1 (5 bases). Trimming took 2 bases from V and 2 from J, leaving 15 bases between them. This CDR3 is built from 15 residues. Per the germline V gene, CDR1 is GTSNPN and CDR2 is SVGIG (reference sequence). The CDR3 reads CAWSRKAGRNYGYTF. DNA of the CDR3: TGTGCCTGGAGTCGAAAGGCAGGGAGGAACTATGGCTACACCTTC.

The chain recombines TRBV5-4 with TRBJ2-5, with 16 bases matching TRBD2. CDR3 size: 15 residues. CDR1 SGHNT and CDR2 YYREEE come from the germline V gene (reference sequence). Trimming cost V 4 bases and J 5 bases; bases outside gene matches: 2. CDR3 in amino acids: CASSTGLAGGETQYF. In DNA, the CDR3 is TGTGCCAGCAGCACGGGACTAGCGGGAGGGGAGACCCAGTACTTC.

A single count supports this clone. Written as DNA, the CDR3 is TGTGCCAGCAGTTTATCGGGTGTAAGGACGCCTGTGGGCTACACCTTC. Encoded protein: CASSLSGVRTPVGYTF. This chain joins TRBV27 and TRBJ1-2, with D unclear. V was trimmed by 0 bases and J by 8 bases, leaving 19 bases between them. This CDR3 has 16 amino acids. Looked up from germline, CDR1 is MNHEY and CDR2 is SMNVEV (reference sequence).

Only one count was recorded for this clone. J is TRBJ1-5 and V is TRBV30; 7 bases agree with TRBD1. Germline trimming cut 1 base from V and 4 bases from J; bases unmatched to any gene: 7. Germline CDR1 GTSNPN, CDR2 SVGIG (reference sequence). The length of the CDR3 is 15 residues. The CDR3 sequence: CAWSAPPGGNQPQHF. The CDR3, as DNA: TGTGCCTGGAGTGCTCCCCCAGGGGGGAATCAGCCCCAGCATTTT.

The chain's CDR3 is CASSLVQGAYEQYF. The CDR3 coding sequence is TGCGCCAGCAGCTTGGTACAGGGGGCCTACGAGCAGTACTTC. This sequence joins TRBV5-1 and TRBJ2-7, with 8 nucleotides matching TRBD1. The CDR3 is 14 amino acids. Trimming cost V 0 bases and J 2 bases; bases outside gene matches: 1. The germline CDR1 and CDR2 sequences are SGHRS and YFSETQ.

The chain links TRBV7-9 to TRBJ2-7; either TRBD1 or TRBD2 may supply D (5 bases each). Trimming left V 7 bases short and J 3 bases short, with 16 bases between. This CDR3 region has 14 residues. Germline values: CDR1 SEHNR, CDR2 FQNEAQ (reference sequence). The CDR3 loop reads CASTNPGGYYEQYF. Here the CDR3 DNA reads TGTGCCAGCACCAACCCTGGGGGTTACTACGAGCAGTACTTC.

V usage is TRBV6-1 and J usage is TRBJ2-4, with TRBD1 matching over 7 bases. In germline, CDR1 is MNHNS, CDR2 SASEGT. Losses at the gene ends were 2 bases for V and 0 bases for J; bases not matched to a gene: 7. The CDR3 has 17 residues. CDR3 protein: CASSENDRVIAKNIQYF. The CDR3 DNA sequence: TGTGCCAGCAGTGAAAATGACAGGGTCATAGCCAAAAACATTCAGTACTTC.

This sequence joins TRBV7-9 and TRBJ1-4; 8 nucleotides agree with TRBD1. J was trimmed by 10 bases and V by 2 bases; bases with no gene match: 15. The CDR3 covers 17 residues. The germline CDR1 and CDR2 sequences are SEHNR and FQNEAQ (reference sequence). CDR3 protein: CASSLPFIGQGSRKLFF. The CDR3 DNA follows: TGTGCCAGCAGCTTACCGTTTATAGGACAGGGCTCGCGAAAACTGTTTTTT.

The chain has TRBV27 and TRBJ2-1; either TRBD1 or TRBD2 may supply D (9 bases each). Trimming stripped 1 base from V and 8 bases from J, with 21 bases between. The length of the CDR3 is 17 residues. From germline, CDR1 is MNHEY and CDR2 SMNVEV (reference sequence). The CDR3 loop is CASSLLTPSGDRDEQFF. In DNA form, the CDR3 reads TGTGCCAGCAGTTTATTGACCCCTAGCGGGGACAGGGATGAGCAGTTCTTC.

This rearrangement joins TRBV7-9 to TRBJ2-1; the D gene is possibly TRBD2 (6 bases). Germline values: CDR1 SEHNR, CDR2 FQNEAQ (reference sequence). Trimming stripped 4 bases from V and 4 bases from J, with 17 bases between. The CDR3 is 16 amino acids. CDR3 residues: CASSSHPGVGYNEQFF. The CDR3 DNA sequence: TGTGCCAGCAGCTCCCACCCGGGAGTTGGGTACAATGAGCAGTTCTTC.

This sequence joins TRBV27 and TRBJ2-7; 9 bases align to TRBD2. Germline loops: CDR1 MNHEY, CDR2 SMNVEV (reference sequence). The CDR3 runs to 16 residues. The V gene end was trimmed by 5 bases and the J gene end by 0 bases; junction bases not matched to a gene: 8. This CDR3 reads CASSGYPSGTSYEQYF. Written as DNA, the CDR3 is TGTGCCAGCAGTGGCTATCCTAGCGGGACCTCCTACGAGCAGTACTTC.

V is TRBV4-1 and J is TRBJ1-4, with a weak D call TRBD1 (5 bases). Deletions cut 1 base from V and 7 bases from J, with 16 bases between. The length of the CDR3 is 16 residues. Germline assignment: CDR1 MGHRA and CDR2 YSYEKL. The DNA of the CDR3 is TGCGCCAGCAGCCAAGTGGTCCTAGGGGCGGGTGAAAAACTGTTTTTT. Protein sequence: CASSQVVLGAGEKLFF.

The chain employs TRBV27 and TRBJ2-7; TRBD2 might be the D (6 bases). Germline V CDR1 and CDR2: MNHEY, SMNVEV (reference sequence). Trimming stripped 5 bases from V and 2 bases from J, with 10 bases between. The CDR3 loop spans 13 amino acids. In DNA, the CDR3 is TGTGCCAGCAGTGGGGGGTCTGCCTACGAGCAGTACTTC. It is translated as CASSGGSAYEQYF.

The CDR3 nucleotides read TGTGCCAGCTCCGGTTGGCGGGAGGGCCCAGATACGCAGTATTTT. Translation: CASSGWREGPDTQYF. This chain links TRBV7-9 with TRBJ2-3, with 9 bases lining up with TRBD2. CDR3 length equals 15 residues. Unmatched junction bases numbered 10, after V lost 8 bases and J lost 4 bases. Germline assignment: CDR1 SEHNR and CDR2 FQNEAQ (reference sequence).

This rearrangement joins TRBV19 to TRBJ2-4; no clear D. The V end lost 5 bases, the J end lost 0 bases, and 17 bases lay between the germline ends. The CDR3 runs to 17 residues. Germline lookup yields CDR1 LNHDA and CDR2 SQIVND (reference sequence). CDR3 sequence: CASSPTMGLAAKNIQYF. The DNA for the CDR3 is TGTGCCAGTAGTCCTACCATGGGGTTGGCAGCCAAAAACATTCAGTACTTC.

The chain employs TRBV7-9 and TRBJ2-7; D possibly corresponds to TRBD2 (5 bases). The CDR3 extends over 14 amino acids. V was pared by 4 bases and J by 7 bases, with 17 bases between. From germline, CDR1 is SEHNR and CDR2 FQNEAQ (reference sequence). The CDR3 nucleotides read TGTGCCAGCAGCTCTCCAGACGGGGAAGAAGAGCAGTACTTC. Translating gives CASSSPDGEEEQYF.

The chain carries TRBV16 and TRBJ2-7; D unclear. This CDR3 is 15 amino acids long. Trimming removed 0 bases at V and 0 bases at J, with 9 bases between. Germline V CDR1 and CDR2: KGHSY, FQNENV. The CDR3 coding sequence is TGTGCCAGCAGCCAATCAGGGCGGAACTCCTACGAGCAGTACTTC. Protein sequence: CASSQSGRNSYEQYF.

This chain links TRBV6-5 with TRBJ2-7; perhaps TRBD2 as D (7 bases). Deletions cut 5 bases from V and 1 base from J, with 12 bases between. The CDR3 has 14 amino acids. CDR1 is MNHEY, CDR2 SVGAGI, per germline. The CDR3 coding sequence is TGTGCCAGCAGTGAGGGGGGGTTTTCCTACGAGCAGTACTTC. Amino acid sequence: CASSEGGFSYEQYF.

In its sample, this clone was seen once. CDR3 sequence reads: CASSLWAGDEQYF. The CDR3 DNA sequence: TGTGCCAGCAGCTTATGGGCAGGGGACGAGCAGTACTTC. This sequence joins TRBV11-2 and TRBJ2-7, with D possibly matching TRBD1 (6 bases). Trimming left V 2 bases short and J 5 bases short, with 10 bases between. The germline gives CDR1 SGHAT, CDR2 FQNNGV. The CDR3 has 13 residues.

CDR3 nucleotides: TGTGCCAGCAGCTTAGAGGCGGCGGGAGACTACGAGCAGTACTTC. Encoded protein: CASSLEAAGDYEQYF. The chain couples TRBV11-2 to TRBJ2-7; 7 nucleotides align to TRBD2. From germline, CDR1 is SGHAT and CDR2 FQNNGV. With 0 bases clipped from V and 3 bases from J, the junction kept 5 bases outside the gene matches. This CDR3 comprises 15 residues.

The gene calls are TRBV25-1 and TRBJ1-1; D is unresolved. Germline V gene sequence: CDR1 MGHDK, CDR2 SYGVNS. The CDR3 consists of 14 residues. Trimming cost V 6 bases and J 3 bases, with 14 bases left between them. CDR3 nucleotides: TGTGCCAGCAGATCGGACCTTGAGGACACTGAAGCTTTCTTT. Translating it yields CASRSDLEDTEAFF.

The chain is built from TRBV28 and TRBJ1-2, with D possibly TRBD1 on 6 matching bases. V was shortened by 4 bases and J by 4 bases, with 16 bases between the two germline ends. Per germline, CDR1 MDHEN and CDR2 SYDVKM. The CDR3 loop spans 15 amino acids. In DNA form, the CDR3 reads TGTGCCAGCAGTTCAATCCCGGGGGCAGGCTATGGCTACACCTTC. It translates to CASSSIPGAGYGYTF.